This T cell receptor beta chain was recovered during a study of identical twins. About this clonotype: A much larger clone differs from this one at a single base, so this may be a read error.

From the 5' RACE reads, TCRdb called clonotypes with MiXCR, one entry per CDR3 protein. The data contain 1,800,000 or so distinct CDR3 sequences, less than 35% of them singletons. The CDR3 covers 16 residues. The ends lost 6 bases at V and 5 bases at J; junction bases unmatched: 7. The receptor was isolated from a newborn girl in good health. The chain carries TRBV12-3 or TRBV12-4 and TRBJ2-1, with 13 positions matching TRBD2. Material: cord blood. The CDR3 spells CASSQTSGRTHNEQFF. CDR3 DNA sequence: TGTGCCAGCAGCCAGACTAGCGGGAGGACCCACAATGAGCAGTTCTTC.